This T cell receptor (beta chain) was observed in a study of human T cells and chemical hapten exposure. Study-level results: The count of PT1 expanded TCRs correlated positively with patch test score.

MiXCR was run by TCRdb on the RACE reads, yielding one entry per CDR3 protein. The top ten hold about 1.5% of the sample, which has tens of thousands of distinct CDR3 sequences, 5% to 8.5% seen once. At least ten counts were recorded for this clonotype. Antigen unknown. As for time point: patch test 2, 6 weeks after DPC sensitization. As for treatment: therapeutic diphenylcyclopropenone sensitization with weekly scalp DPC. Germline values: CDR1 SGHAT, CDR2 FQNNGV. This CDR3 region has 14 residues. V dropped 5 bases and J dropped 7; count of bases not matched to a gene: 7. The V gene is TRBV11-2, the J gene TRBJ1-4; 7 bases are shared with TRBD1. The clonotype comes from a woman in her 30s with alopecia areata. Some clones in this sample may be carry-over from other donors' samples. Sample: whole blood, taken in connection with sensitization to the hapten diphenylcyclopropenone (DPC). The CDR3 is CASSTPGGSEKLFF. CDR3 in DNA: TGTGCCAGCAGCACTCCAGGGGGAAGTGAAAAACTGTTTTTT.